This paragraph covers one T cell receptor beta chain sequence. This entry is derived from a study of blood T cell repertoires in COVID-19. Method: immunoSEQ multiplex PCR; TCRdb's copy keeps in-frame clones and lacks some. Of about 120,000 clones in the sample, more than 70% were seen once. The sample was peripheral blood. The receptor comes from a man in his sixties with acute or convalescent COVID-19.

CDR3 loop: CSAGTGTGEQYF. The CDR3 coding sequence is TGCAGCGCTGGGACAGGGACAGGCGAGCAGTACTTC. V is TRBV29-1 and J is TRBJ2-7; TRBD1 matches at 9 bases. Trimming removed 7 bases from V and 6 bases from J; junction bases left unmatched: 7. Germline assignment: CDR1 SQVTM and CDR2 ANQGSEA. This CDR3 is 12 amino acids long.